The TCR beta chain under discussion was sequenced for a study of blood T cells in healthy people across ages. The individuals who served as donors were healthy Caucasians living in Russia, aged roughly 6 to 90. Alongside a J-beta primer mix, a sample-barcoded 5' primer served in a second PCR lasting roughly 6 to 11 cycles. TCRdb independently ran MiXCR on the 5' RACE reads; one entry per CDR3 protein. The sample includes hundreds of thousands of distinct CDR3 sequences, less than 40% seen only once; the top ten take 15%. Germline V gene sequence: CDR1 SEHNR, CDR2 FQNEAQ (reference sequence). The V end lost 1 base, the J end lost 0 bases, and 13 bases lay between the germline ends. The length of the CDR3 is 17 residues. Regarding this clonotype: What it binds is unknown.

Study-wide points: Correlation between TCR beta diversity and naive T cell percentage was strong.

This clonotype originated in a woman over 75 in good health. Sequences were obtained from blood. The chain combines TRBV7-9 with TRBJ1-3; possibly TRBD1 for D (5 bases). The CDR3 DNA follows: TGTGCCAGCAGCTTAGGGGGCGGATTGTCCTCTGGAAACACCATATATTTT. This translates into CASSLGGGLSSGNTIYF.